These 30 T cell receptor beta chains share one sample of origin, sequenced in a study of blood T cell repertoires in COVID-19. Here immunoSEQ multiplex PCR was the method, and the copy in TCRdb shows in-frame clones only, minus some. The table shows approximately 290,000 clones, with about 89% occurring only once. The sample comprised peripheral blood. The receptor set was obtained from a young man with acute or convalescent COVID-19.

This clone has a handful of counts. The chain uses TRBV4-1 and TRBJ2-7; D gene unclear. V was trimmed by 4 bases and J by 0 bases, leaving 4 bases between them. The germline V gene has CDR1 MGHRA and CDR2 YSYEKL. The CDR3 sequence is 12 residues long. The CDR3: CASSPISYEQYF. CDR3 coding DNA: TGCGCCAGCAGCCCCATCTCCTACGAGCAGTACTTC.

This clone was recorded a few times. Other DNA sequences in the sample encode the same CDR3. V gene TRBV9 combines with J gene TRBJ2-3, with a weak D call TRBD2 (5 bases). The length of the CDR3 is 16 residues. V was clipped by 0 bases and J by 3 bases, with 14 bases between them. Looked up from germline, CDR1 is SGDLS and CDR2 is YYNGEE. CDR3 region: CASSVDNGGTTDTQYF. The CDR3 DNA follows: TGTGCCAGCAGCGTAGATAATGGAGGAACTACAGATACGCAGTATTTT.

The chain carries TRBV5-1 and TRBJ1-1, with a possible D match to TRBD1 (5 bases). Trimming pared 4 bases from V and 0 bases from J, leaving 16 bases between. The CDR3 consists of 16 residues. From germline, CDR1 is SGHRS and CDR2 YFSETQ. The CDR3 reads CASSRTRGNMNTEAFF. In nucleotides, the CDR3 is TGCGCCAGCAGCCGGACCCGGGGGAACATGAACACTGAAGCTTTCTTT.

V gene TRBV19 combines with J gene TRBJ1-1; TRBD1 might be the D (6 bases). Germline V gene sequence: CDR1 LNHDA, CDR2 SQIVND (reference sequence). Trimming took 4 bases from V and 0 from J, leaving 12 bases between them. The CDR3 totals 15 residues. For the CDR3, the DNA is TGTGCCAGTAGTAGGGGGCCGGCTTTGAACACTGAAGCTTTCTTT. Its translation: CASSRGPALNTEAFF. Complete variable domain (other parts from reference TRBV19 and TRBJ1-1): DGGITQSPKYLFRKEGQNVTLSCEQNLNHDAMYWYRQDPGQGLRLIYYSQIVNDFQKGDIAEGYSVSREKKESFPLTVTSAQKNPTAFYLCASSRGPALNTEAFFGQGTRLTVV.

This chain's CDR3 is CASSRTGPNEKLFF. CDR3 bases: TGTGCCAGCTCACGAACAGGGCCAAATGAAAAACTGTTTTTT. This chain connects TRBV18 to TRBJ1-4; TRBD1 might be the D (6 bases). Germline V gene lookup returns CDR1 KGHSH and CDR2 LQKENI. The CDR3 has 14 amino acids. V lost 4 bases, J lost 5 bases, and 11 bases lay in between.

This clone occurred once. CDR3 region: CASKGHSGRGLVEQFF. CDR3 coding DNA: TGTGCCAGCAAGGGGCACTCAGGCAGGGGGCTGGTTGAGCAGTTCTTC. The chain has TRBV27 and TRBJ2-1; 8 nucleotides agree with TRBD1. V lost 7 bases, J lost 9 bases, and 17 bases stayed unmatched. The CDR3 consists of 16 residues. Germline CDR1 MNHEY, CDR2 SMNVEV (reference sequence).

This chain joins TRBV19 and TRBJ1-2; possibly TRBD1 for D (5 bases). Trimming pared 5 bases from V and 9 bases from J, leaving 22 bases between. CDR1 and CDR2 (germline): LNHDA, SQIVND (reference sequence). This CDR3 spans 15 amino acids. CDR3 sequence reads: CASSEAGRGGDRYTF. CDR3 DNA: TGTGCCAGTAGTGAGGCCGGTCGCGGAGGGGATCGCTACACCTTC.

J is TRBJ2-1 and V is TRBV29-1, with 8 bases that match TRBD1. The germline V gene encodes CDR1 SQVTM and CDR2 ANQGSEA. This CDR3 is 15 amino acids long. V shed 2 bases and J 5 bases; nucleotides not matched to a gene: 8. The CDR3 DNA sequence: TGCAGCGTTGAACCTCCAGGGGGCTTCAACAATGAGCAGTTCTTC. It yields the protein CSVEPPGGFNNEQFF.

This rearrangement joins TRBV4-2 to TRBJ2-7, with D tentatively TRBD2 (6 bases). The CDR3 has 14 amino acids. CDR1 and CDR2 (germline): LGHNA, YNFKEQ. The V end lost 1 base, the J end lost 3 bases, and 10 bases lay between the germline ends. Here the CDR3 DNA reads TGTGCCAGCAGCCAAGGGCTAGCGAGCTACGAGCAGTACTTC. It codes for CASSQGLASYEQYF.

The chain links TRBV29-1 to TRBJ1-1; D gene unclear. The ends were cut back, 6 bases at V and 0 bases at J, with 8 bases in the middle. There are 12 residues in the CDR3. The germline gives CDR1 SQVTM, CDR2 ANQGSEA. CDR3 in DNA: TGCAGCGTCGCGACACTGAACACTGAAGCTTTCTTT. It translates to CSVATLNTEAFF.

The chain is built from TRBV5-1 and TRBJ1-2, with D uncertain. Germline V gives CDR1 SGHRS, CDR2 YFSETQ. Trimming removed 0 bases at V and 6 bases at J, with 15 bases between. The CDR3 has 15 residues. In DNA form, the CDR3 reads TGCGCCAGCAGCTTGGGGGAGGCGACGGTTAATGGCTACACCTTC. As protein: CASSLGEATVNGYTF.

The chain links TRBV6-5 to TRBJ2-4; D gene unclear. CDR1 is MNHEY, CDR2 SVGAGI, per germline. CDR3 length: 12 amino acids. The germline V and J ends were trimmed by 7 bases and 6 bases, with 10 bases remaining between them. CDR3 region: CASMITGNIQYF. CDR3 nucleotides: TGTGCCAGCATGATTACTGGAAACATTCAGTACTTC.

This clone was seen only once. This sequence joins TRBV7-9 and TRBJ1-1, with TRBD1 identical over 9 bases. Looked up from germline, CDR1 is SEHNR and CDR2 is FQNEAQ (reference sequence). V trimming: 3 bases; J trimming: 5 bases; junction bases outside the gene matches: 10. This CDR3 is built from 16 residues. CDR3 sequence reads: CASSFYRGPVGTEAFF. The CDR3 DNA reads as TGTGCCAGCAGCTTCTACAGGGGGCCGGTCGGAACTGAAGCTTTCTTT.

This clone was detected once. The chain uses TRBV18 and TRBJ1-3; 8 bases fit TRBD1. The CDR3 loop spans 15 amino acids. Trimming at V came to 2 bases and at J to 6 bases, leaving 6 bases not matched to a gene. Germline V gene data show CDR1 as KGHSH and CDR2 as LQKENI. This CDR3 is CASSPGTGRENTIYF. The DNA for the CDR3 is TGTGCCAGCTCACCAGGGACAGGCCGTGAAAACACCATATATTTT.

There are a few counts of this clone. V usage is TRBV6-5 and J usage is TRBJ1-1, with a tentative D call TRBD1 (5 bases). Germline CDR1 and CDR2: MNHEY and SVGAGI. With 6 bases removed from V and 4 bases from J, the gap between germline ends came to 15 bases. This CDR3 has 14 residues. The CDR3 is CASSRGGRGTEAFF. Here the CDR3 DNA reads TGTGCCAGCAGCCGGGGGGGGAGGGGCACTGAAGCTTTCTTT.

Written as DNA, the CDR3 is TGTGCCAGCAGCTCGACAGCCACTAGCACAGATACGCAGTATTTT. Translating gives CASSSTATSTDTQYF. The chain has TRBV9 and TRBJ2-3, with D maybe TRBD1 (5 bases). Germline loops: CDR1 SGDLS, CDR2 YYNGEE. V lost 4 bases, J lost 0 bases, and 12 bases lay in between. The length of the CDR3 is 15 residues.

The chain links TRBV28 to TRBJ1-2; tentative D call: TRBD1 (5 bases). The germline V gene encodes CDR1 MDHEN and CDR2 SYDVKM. This CDR3 is built from 14 residues. The V gene lost 3 bases and the J gene lost 0 bases, with 8 bases spanning the gap. CDR3 sequence (DNA): TGTGCCAGCAGTTTGACAGAACCTAACTATGGCTACACCTTC. This codes for CASSLTEPNYGYTF.

This clone was observed a few times. Additional DNA sequences in this sample encode the identical CDR3. This chain connects TRBV6-1 to TRBJ1-1; TRBD1 is a possible D gene (5 bases). CDR1 and CDR2 from the germline V gene are MNHNS and SASEGT. Trimming pared 3 bases from V and 0 bases from J, leaving 5 bases between. The CDR3 has 13 amino acids. The CDR3 protein is CASSDRVNTEAFF. Written as DNA, the CDR3 is TGTGCCAGCAGTGACAGGGTGAACACTGAAGCTTTCTTT.

The chain links TRBV7-3 to TRBJ1-2; 7 nucleotides line up with TRBD1. Per the germline V gene, CDR1 is SGHTA and CDR2 is FQGTGA. The V and J ends lost 5 bases and 8 bases, in that order; junction bases with no gene match: 11. The CDR3 is made up of 14 amino acids. The CDR3 sequence is CASSRTGVVGGYTF. CDR3 nucleotide sequence: TGTGCCAGCAGCCGTACAGGGGTAGTAGGAGGCTACACCTTC.

The gene calls are TRBV19 and TRBJ1-3; D might be TRBD1 (6 bases). In germline, CDR1 is LNHDA, CDR2 SQIVND (reference sequence). This CDR3 has 14 residues. Trimming took off 5 bases at V and 7 bases at J, with 15 bases between the two ends. CDR3 region: CASSFQGPLNTIYF. For the CDR3, the DNA is TGTGCCAGTAGTTTCCAGGGGCCTCTTAACACCATATATTTT.

This clone was seen only once. The chain recombines TRBV5-1 with TRBJ1-4, with TRBD1 as a possible D gene (6 bases). Germline CDR1 is SGHRS and CDR2 is YFSETQ. The CDR3 length is 14 residues. V gave up 5 bases and J gave up 1 base, with 9 bases separating them. CDR3 sequence (DNA): TGCGCCAGCAGAGCAGGGGTAACTAATGAAAAACTGTTTTTT. Its translation: CASRAGVTNEKLFF.

This chain connects TRBV5-1 to TRBJ1-3; D is unclear. The CDR3 contains 16 residues. Trimming pared 0 bases from V and 4 bases from J, leaving 14 bases between. The germline gives CDR1 SGHRS, CDR2 YFSETQ. CDR3 nucleotide sequence: TGCGCCAGCAGCTTGGAATTCGCCGCAGGCGGAAACACCATATATTTT. It is translated as CASSLEFAAGGNTIYF.

The genes are TRBV5-8 and TRBJ1-1, with TRBD1 matching 7 bases. Germline V CDR1 and CDR2: SGHTS, YDEGEE. The CDR3 sequence is 15 residues long. V dropped 4 bases and J dropped 0; count of bases not matched to a gene: 6. Written as DNA, the CDR3 is TGTGCCAGCAGCCCTAGACAGGGAGTGAACACTGAAGCTTTCTTT. Its translation is CASSPRQGVNTEAFF.

The chain recombines TRBV18 with TRBJ2-1; the D is unclear. V shed 3 bases and J shed 1 base, with 13 bases lying between them. Germline values: CDR1 KGHSH, CDR2 LQKENI. There are 16 residues in the CDR3. The CDR3 here is CASSPRRGGSYNEQFF. In DNA form, the CDR3 reads TGTGCCAGCTCACCGAGACGAGGTGGGTCCTACAATGAGCAGTTCTTC. Full variable domain (missing parts from reference TRBV18 and TRBJ2-1): NAGVMQNPRHLVRRRGQEARLRCSPMKGHSHVYWYRQLPEEGLKFMVYLQKENIIDESGMPKERFSAEFPKEGPSILRIQQVVRGDSAAYFCASSPRRGGSYNEQFFGPGTRLTVL.

CDR3 amino acids: CASSFLAGEQFF. DNA of the CDR3: TGTGCCAGCAGCTTCTTAGCGGGGGAGCAGTTCTTC. This chain links TRBV12-1 with TRBJ2-1; the table's D call, TRBD2, has no DNA check behind it. TRBV12-1 is flagged as a pseudogene. The CDR3 runs to 12 residues.

This chain uses TRBV28 with TRBJ1-1; possibly TRBD1 for D (5 bases). Looked up from germline, CDR1 is MDHEN and CDR2 is SYDVKM. This CDR3 is 11 amino acids long. V lost 7 bases and J lost 11, with 14 bases in between. The CDR3 is CASTQGARAFF. Written as DNA, the CDR3 is TGTGCCAGCACCCAAGGGGCTCGGGCTTTCTTT.

The chain combines TRBV14 with TRBJ1-2, with D uncertain. Trimming took 4 bases from V and 4 from J, leaving 13 bases between them. Germline loops: CDR1 SGHDN, CDR2 FVKESK. The CDR3 sequence is 14 residues long. DNA for the CDR3: TGTGCCAGCAGCCTCCGGGTCAATCTCTATGGCTACACCTTC. As protein: CASSLRVNLYGYTF.

The chain is built from TRBV19 and TRBJ1-5; the D is unclear. The CDR3 is 15 residues long. Germline-derived CDR1 and CDR2 are LNHDA and SQIVND (reference sequence). Trimming took 2 bases from V and 0 from J, leaving 8 bases between them. Written as DNA, the CDR3 is TGTGCCAGTAGTATATCAGGTAATAGCAATCAGCCCCAGCATTTT. Translation gives CASSISGNSNQPQHF.

The chain combines TRBV6-5 with TRBJ2-3; perhaps TRBD2 as D (5 bases). The CDR3 has 15 amino acids. V was cut by 7 bases and J by 2 bases, with 16 bases left in between. Germline CDR1 is MNHEY and CDR2 is SVGAGI. In DNA form, the CDR3 reads TGTGCCAGCATTAGAGGGAGCCCCTACACAGATACGCAGTATTTT. Its translation: CASIRGSPYTDTQYF.

This rearrangement joins TRBV28 to TRBJ1-3; tentative D call: TRBD1 (5 bases). Germline values: CDR1 MDHEN, CDR2 SYDVKM. V was shortened by 4 bases and J by 0 bases, with 13 bases between the two germline ends. CDR3 size: 16 residues. DNA of the CDR3: TGTGCCAGCAGTTCTACAGGCATTCTCTCTGGAAACACCATATATTTT. Protein: CASSSTGILSGNTIYF.